This T cell receptor (beta chain) was sequenced in a study of human T cells and chemical hapten exposure. This CDR3 has 17 amino acids. Germline-derived CDR1 and CDR2 are LGHNA and YSLEER. The ends lost 2 bases at V and 3 bases at J; junction bases unmatched: 8. The time point denotes: patch test 3, about 24 weeks after DPC sensitization. The treatment denotes: therapeutic diphenylcyclopropenone sensitization with weekly scalp DPC. TCRdb recomputed calls from the RACE reads with MiXCR, one row per CDR3 protein. This sample yields 90,000 to 140,000 distinct CDR3 sequences, of which less than 45% are seen a single time; around 2.8% belongs to the top ten.

The chain links TRBV4-3 to TRBJ2-2; 8 positions match TRBD2. The clonotype comes from a man aged 35 to 55 with alopecia areata. Some clones in this sample may be carry-over from other donors' samples. The starting material was whole blood, obtained in connection with sensitization to the hapten diphenylcyclopropenone (DPC). The CDR3 DNA is TGCGCCAGCAGCCAACTAAGCGGGAGTGAATACACCGGGGAGCTGTTTTTT. It translates to CASSQLSGSEYTGELFF.